The 6 T cell receptor beta chains reported below all come from one sample, sequenced in a study of CD8 T cells in Susac syndrome. The authors reverse transcribed about 0.5 to 1 ug RNA with random hexamers. TCRdb reprocessed the immunoSEQ multiplex PCR reads via MiXCR and lists one record per CDR3 protein. The sample has 71,000 or so distinct CDR3 sequences, just over 90% seen once. The sequenced material came from CD4+ T cells from PBMCs. The receptors were gathered from a human donor with Susac syndrome.

This clonotype occurred once. This chain links TRBV4-1 with TRBJ2-7; D not certain. This CDR3 spans 17 amino acids. V lost 0 bases and J 2 bases, leaving 17 bases between the germline ends. CDR1 is MGHRA and CDR2 is YSYEKL in the germline V gene. The CDR3 sequence: CASSQDLGHYLTYEQYF. The CDR3 region has the DNA TGCGCCAGCAGCCAAGATTTAGGCCACTACCTAACCTACGAGCAGTACTTC.

The rearrangement uses TRBV24-1 and TRBJ1-2; D is ambiguous. In germline, CDR1 is KGHDR, CDR2 SFDVKD. The CDR3 runs to 12 residues. V dropped 3 bases and J dropped 7 bases, with 8 bases sitting between them. The CDR3: CATSDEVGGYTF. The CDR3, as DNA: TGTGCCACCAGTGATGAAGTGGGTGGCTACACCTTC.

The genes are TRBV5-4 and TRBJ2-3; 7 bases are shared with TRBD2. The CDR3 has 12 amino acids. Germline V gene lookup returns CDR1 SGHNT and CDR2 YYREEE (reference sequence). After removal of 0 bases from V and 10 bases from J, the junction contained 2 bases not matched to a gene. CDR3 protein: CASSLGTSAQYF. DNA of the CDR3: TGTGCCAGCAGCTTGGGGACTAGTGCGCAGTATTTT. The full variable domain, its missing parts supplied by reference TRBV5-4 and TRBJ2-3, is ETGVTQSPTHLIKTRGQQVTLRCSSQSGHNTVSWYQQALGQGPQFIFQYYREEENGRGNFPPRFSGLQFPNYSSELNVNALELDDSALYLCASSLGTSAQYFGPGTRLTVL.

This chain connects TRBV4-2 to TRBJ1-2, with 10 positions matching TRBD1. J gave up 5 bases and V 8 bases, and 14 bases lay outside the gene matches. Germline V gene sequence: CDR1 LGHNA, CDR2 YNFKEQ. This CDR3 contains 16 residues. The chain's CDR3 is CASAPGQGSVEYGYTF. CDR3 DNA sequence: TGTGCCAGCGCACCGGGACAGGGGAGTGTTGAATATGGCTACACCTTC.

The rearrangement links TRBV20-1 to TRBJ1-5; 7 positions agree with TRBD1. The CDR3 is made up of 15 amino acids. V was clipped by 3 bases and J by 2 bases; unmatched bases: 7. Germline values: CDR1 DFQATT, CDR2 SNEGSKA (reference sequence). The CDR3 bases are TGCAGTGCTAGGGAGGGGGCTATCGGCAATCAGCCCCAGCATTTT. Translated: CSAREGAIGNQPQHF.

The chain carries TRBV2 and TRBJ2-7, with D unclear. Germline V CDR1 and CDR2: SNHLY, FYNNEI. The V end lost 7 bases, the J end lost 0 bases, and 16 bases lay between the germline ends. CDR3 size: 15 residues. The CDR3 DNA reads as TGTGCCAGCAAGATAGCCCCATCGAACTCCTACGAGCAGTACTTC. This gives the protein CASKIAPSNSYEQYF.